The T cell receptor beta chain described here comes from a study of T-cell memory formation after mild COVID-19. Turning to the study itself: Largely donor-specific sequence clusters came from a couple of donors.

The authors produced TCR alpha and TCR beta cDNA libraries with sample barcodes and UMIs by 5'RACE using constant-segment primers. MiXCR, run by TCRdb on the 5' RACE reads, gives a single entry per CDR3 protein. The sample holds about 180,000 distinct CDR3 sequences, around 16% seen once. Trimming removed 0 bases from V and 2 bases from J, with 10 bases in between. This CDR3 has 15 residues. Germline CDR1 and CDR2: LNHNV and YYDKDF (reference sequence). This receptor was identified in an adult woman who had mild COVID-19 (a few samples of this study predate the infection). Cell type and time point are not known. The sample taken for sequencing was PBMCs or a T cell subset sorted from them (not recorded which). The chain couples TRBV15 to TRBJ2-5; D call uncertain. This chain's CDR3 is CATSRDRTVQETQYF. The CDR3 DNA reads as TGTGCCACCAGCAGAGACCGAACAGTACAAGAGACCCAGTACTTC.